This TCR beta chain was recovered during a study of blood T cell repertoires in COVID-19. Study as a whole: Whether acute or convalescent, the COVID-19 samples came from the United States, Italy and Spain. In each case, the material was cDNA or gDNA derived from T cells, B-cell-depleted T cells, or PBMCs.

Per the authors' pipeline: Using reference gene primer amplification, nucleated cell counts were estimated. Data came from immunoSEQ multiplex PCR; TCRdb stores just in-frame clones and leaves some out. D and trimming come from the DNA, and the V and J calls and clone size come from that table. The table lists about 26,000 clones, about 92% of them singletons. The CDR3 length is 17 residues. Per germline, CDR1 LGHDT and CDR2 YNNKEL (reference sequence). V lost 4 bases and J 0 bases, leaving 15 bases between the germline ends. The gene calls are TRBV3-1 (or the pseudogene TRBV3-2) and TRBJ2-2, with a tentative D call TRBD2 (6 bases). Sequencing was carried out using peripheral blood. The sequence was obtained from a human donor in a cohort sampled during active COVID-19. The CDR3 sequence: CASSLGRGVANTGELFF. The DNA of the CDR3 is TGTGCCAGCAGCCTAGGGCGGGGCGTCGCGAACACCGGGGAGCTGTTTTTT.